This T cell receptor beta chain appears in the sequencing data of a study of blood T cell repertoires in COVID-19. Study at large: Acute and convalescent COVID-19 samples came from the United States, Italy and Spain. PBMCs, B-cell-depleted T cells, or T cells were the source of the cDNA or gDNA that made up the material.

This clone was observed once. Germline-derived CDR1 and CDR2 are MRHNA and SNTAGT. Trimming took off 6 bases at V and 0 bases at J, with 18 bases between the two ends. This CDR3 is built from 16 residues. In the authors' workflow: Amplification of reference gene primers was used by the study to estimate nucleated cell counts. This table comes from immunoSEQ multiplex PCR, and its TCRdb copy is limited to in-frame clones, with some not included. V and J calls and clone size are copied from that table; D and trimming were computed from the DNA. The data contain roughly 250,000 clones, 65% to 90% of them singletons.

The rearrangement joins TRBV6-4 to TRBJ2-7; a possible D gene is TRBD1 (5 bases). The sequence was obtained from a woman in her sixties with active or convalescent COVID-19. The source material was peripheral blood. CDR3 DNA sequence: TGTGCCAGCAGGGGCCCTAGGGGCCCCAGCTCCTACGAGCAGTACTTC. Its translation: CASRGPRGPSSYEQYF.